This paragraph reports one TCR beta chain. Its antigen is not identified. The study reverse transcribed the entire isolated RNA, so it sequenced expressed TCRB transcripts. TCRdb's copy holds only in-frame clones and misses some; the assay was immunoSEQ multiplex PCR. The sample has hundreds of thousands of clones, 11% seen once. This sample stems from a study of beta chain features in type 1 diabetes. Study observations and caveats: All four CD4+ subsets from Type 1 diabetes patients carried moderately but significantly shorter TCRB CDR3s. Healthy donors had naive, central memory and Treg TCRB repertoires that appeared less similar than those seen among patients.

This CDR3 has 14 amino acids. CDR1 is ENHRY, CDR2 SYGVKD, per germline. Trimming removed 4 bases from V and 2 bases from J, with 10 bases in between. Sequencing used naive CD4+ T cells from blood. The chain employs TRBV10-3 and TRBJ2-3; possible D gene TRBD1, 5 bases. The clonotype was recovered from a man aged 30-40 years with type 1 diabetes. Written as DNA, the CDR3 is TGTGCCATCAGTGCTAGGGGATCCACAGATACGCAGTATTTT. As protein: CAISARGSTDTQYF.